This T cell receptor (beta chain) is from a study of vaccination and CD4 T cells after COVID-19. Time point denoted: late sampling 161 to 241 days after vaccination in a few convalescent patients. The treatment denotes: roughly ten-day PBMC culture with coronavirus spike peptide pools or control peptides (ViraFEST assay). ViraFEST used peptide pools to expand antigen-specific T cells and subsequently sequenced their TCRs. This CDR3 region has 15 residues. Germline lookup yields CDR1 DFQATT and CDR2 SNEGSKA (reference sequence). Trimming at V came to 6 bases and at J to 4 bases, leaving 10 bases not matched to a gene. The assay that was used to sequence DNA from cultured CD4+ T cells was the Oncomine TCR Beta short-read assay. In TCRdb, the PCR reads were re-called with MiXCR into one record per CDR3 protein. The data show approximately 25,000 distinct CDR3 sequences, with 25% to 35% seen just once and just over 7% held by the top ten.

Remarks on this clonotype: As yet, its antigen is unknown.

Sequencing used CD4+ T cells from blood, cultured in vitro, obtained about 7 months after SARS-CoV-2 vaccination. This receptor was taken from a human donor who had recovered from COVID-19. The rearrangement uses TRBV20-1 and TRBJ2-3; 10 positions agree with TRBD1. The DNA of the CDR3 is TGCAGTGCACCGCGGGGGGACAGGGGCTCAGATACGCAGTATTTT. This encodes CSAPRGDRGSDTQYF.